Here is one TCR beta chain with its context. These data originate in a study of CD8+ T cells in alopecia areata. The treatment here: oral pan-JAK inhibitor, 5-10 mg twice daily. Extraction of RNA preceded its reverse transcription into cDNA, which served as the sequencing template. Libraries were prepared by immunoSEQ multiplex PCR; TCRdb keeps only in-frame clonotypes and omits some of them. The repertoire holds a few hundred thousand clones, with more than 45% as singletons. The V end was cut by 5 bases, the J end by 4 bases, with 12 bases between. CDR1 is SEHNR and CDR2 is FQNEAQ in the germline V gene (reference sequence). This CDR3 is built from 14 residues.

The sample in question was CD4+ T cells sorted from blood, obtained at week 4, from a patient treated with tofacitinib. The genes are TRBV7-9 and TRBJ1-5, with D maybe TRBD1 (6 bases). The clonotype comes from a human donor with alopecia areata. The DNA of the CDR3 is TGTGCCAGCAGCCGGGGGCCTCTGAATCAGCCCCAGCATTTT. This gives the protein CASSRGPLNQPQHF. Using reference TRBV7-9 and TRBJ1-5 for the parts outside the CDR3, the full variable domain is DTGVSQNPRHKITKRGQNVTFRCDPISEHNRLYWYRQTLGQGPEFLTYFQNEAQLEKSRLLSDRFSAERPKGSFSTLEIQRTEQGDSAMYLCASSRGPLNQPQHFGDGTRLSIL.